The present T cell receptor beta chain was sequenced within a study of molecular identifiers for immune sequencing clone quantification. Trimming removed 5 bases from V and 4 bases from J, with 11 bases in between. Germline V lookup: CDR1 ENHRY, CDR2 SYGVKD. The CDR3 consists of 14 residues. Naive CD8 T cells were sorted, and the gate applied was CD8+CD4-CCR7+CD45RA+. Library preparation followed earlier protocols using designated TCR primers. In TCRdb, the PCR reads were re-called with MiXCR into one record per CDR3 protein. Of hundreds of thousands of distinct CDR3 sequences in the sample, 15% to 20% were seen once.

This chain joins TRBV10-3 and TRBJ2-2; D perhaps matches TRBD1 (5 bases). The specimen sequenced was naive CD8+ T cells from blood, with Jurkat cell RNA spiked in. As for subset: FACS-sorted CD8+CD4-CCR7+CD45RA+ naive T cells. The sequence derives from a human donor in good health. Some libraries in this study had Jurkat cell RNA spiked in. The CDR3: CAISPQGFTGELFF. The CDR3, as DNA: TGTGCCATCAGTCCGCAGGGCTTCACCGGGGAGCTGTTTTTT.